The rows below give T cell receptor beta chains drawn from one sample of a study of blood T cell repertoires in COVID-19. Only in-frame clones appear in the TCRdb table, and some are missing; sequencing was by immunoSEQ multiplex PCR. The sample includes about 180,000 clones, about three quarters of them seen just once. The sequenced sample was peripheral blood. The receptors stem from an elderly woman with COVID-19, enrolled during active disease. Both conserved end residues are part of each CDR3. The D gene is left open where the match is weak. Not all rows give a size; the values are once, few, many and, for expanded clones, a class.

CASTWGRREGTGELFF,TGTGCCAGCACCTGGGGGAGGAGGGAAGGCACCGGGGAGCTGTTTTTT,few,TRBV27,NA,TRBJ2-2
CASSYRGPYEQYF,TGTGCCAGCAGTTATAGGGGGCCGTACGAGCAGTACTTC,NA,TRBV6-2/TRBV6-3,TRBD1,TRBJ2-7
CASSLRTGVEQYF,TGTGCCAGCAGCCTCCGGACAGGGGTGGAGCAGTACTTC,NA,TRBV7-6,TRBD1,TRBJ2-7
CASSFGAGVKQFF,TGTGCCAGCAGTTTCGGGGCGGGAGTAAAGCAGTTCTTC,NA,TRBV28,TRBD2,TRBJ2-1
CASSRGTGETDTQYF,TGTGCCAGCAGCCGTGGGACGGGGGAGACAGATACGCAGTATTTT,few,TRBV7-7,NA,TRBJ2-3
CASSPTGGDSYEQYF,TGCGCCAGCAGTCCGACAGGGGGAGACTCCTACGAGCAGTACTTC,NA,TRBV5-1,TRBD1,TRBJ2-7
CASSQDWAGNTGELFF,TGTGCCAGCAGCCAAGATTGGGCGGGTAACACCGGGGAGCTGTTTTTT,NA,TRBV3-1/TRBV3-2,NA,TRBJ2-2
CASRDIPFGTGELFF,TGTGCCAGCAGGGACATACCCTTCGGGACCGGGGAGCTGTTTTTT,NA,TRBV2,NA,TRBJ2-2
CASSLVRGDGYTF,TGTGCCAGCAGCTTGGTACGGGGAGATGGCTACACCTTC,NA,TRBV5-4,NA,TRBJ1-2
CASSRTGGVNEKLFF,TGCGCCAGCAGCCGGACAGGGGGGGTTAATGAAAAACTGTTTTTT,NA,TRBV10-2,TRBD1,TRBJ1-4
CASSFEGMNTEAFF,TGCGCCAGCAGCTTTGAGGGTATGAACACTGAAGCTTTCTTT,NA,TRBV5-1,NA,TRBJ1-1
CAWSEGAQETQYF,TGTGCCTGGAGTGAAGGAGCGCAAGAGACCCAGTACTTC,NA,TRBV30,NA,TRBJ2-5
CASSLGTGARGELFF,TGTGCCAGCAGTTTAGGGACAGGGGCAAGAGGGGAGCTGTTTTTT,NA,TRBV27,TRBD1,TRBJ2-2
CASSFREPGNEKLFF,TGTGCCAGCAGCTTCAGGGAACCGGGTAATGAAAAACTGTTTTTT,once,TRBV5-5,NA,TRBJ1-4
CSANRQGVAFF,TGCAGTGCCAATAGACAGGGCGTTGCTTTCTTT,once,TRBV20-1,TRBD1,TRBJ1-1
CSASGPTILAYEQYF,TGCAGTGCTAGTGGGCCGACGATACTAGCCTACGAGCAGTACTTC,few,TRBV20-1,NA,TRBJ2-7
CATSRGQSREKLFF,TGTGCCACCAGCAGAGGGCAGTCTAGAGAAAAACTGTTTTTT,NA,TRBV15,NA,TRBJ1-4
CASSIAPTSTRYEQYF,TGTGCCAGTAGTATCGCCCCGACTAGCACCCGCTACGAGCAGTACTTC,NA,TRBV19,TRBD2,TRBJ2-7
CASVELNTEAFF,TGTGCCAGCGTTGAGCTGAACACTGAAGCTTTCTTT,NA,TRBV6-5,NA,TRBJ1-1
CASSLFDRADTQYF,TGTGCCAGTAGCCTCTTTGACAGAGCAGATACGCAGTATTTT,NA,TRBV19,NA,TRBJ2-3
CASSLPGTGSYGYTF,TGTGCCAGCAGTTTACCCGGGACAGGGAGCTATGGCTACACCTTC,NA,TRBV28,TRBD1,TRBJ1-2
CASSSRTSGTGELFF,TGTGCCAGCAGCTCCAGGACTAGCGGCACCGGGGAGCTGTTTTTT,NA,TRBV11-2,TRBD2,TRBJ2-2
CASRRTQSSYNEQFF,TGTGCCAGCAGGCGAACACAGAGCTCCTACAATGAGCAGTTCTTC,few,TRBV6-6,NA,TRBJ2-1
CASSLVGGQGAGRGGYTF,TGTGCCAGCAGCTTAGTCGGGGGTCAGGGGGCCGGCCGGGGCGGCTACACCTTC,NA,TRBV7-2,TRBD1,TRBJ1-2
CASRDKTNTGELFF,TGTGCCAGCCGGGACAAAACGAACACCGGGGAGCTGTTTTTT,few,TRBV5-6,NA,TRBJ2-2
CASSFGLAGGYEQYF,TGTGCCAGCAGCTTCGGACTAGCGGGAGGGTACGAGCAGTACTTC,few,TRBV7-9,TRBD2,TRBJ2-7
CATSDFWTSGINTGELFF,TGTGCCACCAGTGATTTTTGGACTAGCGGGATTAACACCGGGGAGCTGTTTTTT,NA,TRBV24-1,TRBD2,TRBJ2-2
CASSLVEGARGYTF,TGTGCCAGCAGCTTAGTGGAGGGGGCGCGCGGCTACACCTTC,NA,TRBV7-9,TRBD1,TRBJ1-2
CASSPSARQDLNTGELFF,TGTGCCAGCAGCCCAAGTGCTCGACAGGACCTTAACACCGGGGAGCTGTTTTTT,once,TRBV5-4,NA,TRBJ2-2
CASRGQCPSGETQYF,TGCGCCAGCAGGGGGCAGTGCCCGTCTGGAGAGACCCAGTACTTC,NA,TRBV23-1,NA,TRBJ2-5
CATVGGYTGELFF,TGCGCGACGGTAGGGGGTTACACCGGGGAGCTGTTTTTT,NA,TRBV10-1,NA,TRBJ2-2
CASSYRQGYTGELFF,TGTGCCAGCAGTTATCGTCAGGGGTACACCGGGGAGCTGTTTTTT,NA,TRBV5-4,NA,TRBJ2-2
CASSESGLTNPTIPYEQYF,TGCGCCAGCAGTGAATCTGGCTTAACCAACCCCACAATACCCTACGAGCAGTACTTC,NA,TRBV23-1,NA,TRBJ2-7
CSASETGTSNQPQHF,TGCAGTGCTAGTGAAACCGGGACAAGCAATCAGCCCCAGCATTTT,NA,TRBV20-1,NA,TRBJ1-5
CASSLVPKLAGGPDTQYF,TGTGCCAGCAGCTTAGTCCCCAAGCTAGCGGGGGGACCAGATACGCAGTATTTT,NA,TRBV11-2,TRBD2,TRBJ2-3
CASSPNRLGGSGNTIYF,TGTGCCAGCTCACCTAACCGACTGGGAGGATCTGGAAACACCATATATTTT,NA,TRBV18,NA,TRBJ1-3
CASSSADRDSGNTIYF,TGTGCCAGCAGCTCCGCTGACAGGGACTCTGGAAACACCATATATTTT,NA,TRBV7-6,TRBD1,TRBJ1-3
CASSLLLAGVNEQFF,TGTGCCAGCAGCTTATTACTAGCGGGAGTCAATGAGCAGTTCTTC,NA,TRBV7-9,TRBD2,TRBJ2-1
CASSQDAGGTFWTQYF,TGCGCCAGCAGCCAAGACGCAGGGGGCACCTTTTGGACCCAGTACTTC,NA,TRBV4-3,TRBD1,TRBJ2-5
CSVVAAGGTYNEQFF,TGCAGCGTTGTGGCAGCGGGAGGCACCTACAATGAGCAGTTCTTC,once,TRBV29-1,TRBD2,TRBJ2-1
CASSSGETQYF,TGTGCCAGCAGTTCGGGGGAGACCCAGTACTTC,NA,TRBV12-3/TRBV12-4,NA,TRBJ2-5
CATSVPDRAGYTF,TGTGCCACCAGTGTCCCGGACAGGGCTGGCTACACCTTC,few,TRBV24-1,TRBD1,TRBJ1-2
CAISDGQAGANVLTF,TGTGCCATCAGTGACGGACAGGCTGGGGCCAACGTCCTGACTTTC,NA,TRBV10-3,TRBD1,TRBJ2-6
CASRRAETGASRYGYTF,TGCGCCAGCAGGCGAGCCGAGACAGGGGCGAGCCGCTATGGCTACACCTTC,NA,TRBV5-1,TRBD1,TRBJ1-2
CASSSLAGGNNEQFF,TGTGCCAGCAGTTCCCTAGCGGGTGGTAACAATGAGCAGTTCTTC,NA,TRBV28,TRBD2,TRBJ2-1
CASRGDRALNTEAFF,TGTGCCAGTAGGGGGGACAGGGCCTTGAACACTGAAGCTTTCTTT,NA,TRBV19,TRBD1,TRBJ1-1
CASSQDHLAAGYEQYF,TGTGCCAGCAGCCAAGATCACCTAGCGGCGGGCTACGAGCAGTACTTC,NA,TRBV4-2,TRBD2,TRBJ2-7
CASRYVGTGWDEQFF,TGTGCCAGCAGATACGTCGGGACAGGGTGGGATGAGCAGTTCTTC,NA,TRBV28,TRBD1,TRBJ2-1
CASSLWGQGLGYGYTF,TGTGCCAGCAGCTTATGGGGGCAGGGTTTGGGGTATGGCTACACCTTC,NA,TRBV7-2,NA,TRBJ1-2
CASREQAGPDTQYF,TGTGCCAGCAGGGAACAGGCGGGCCCAGATACGCAGTATTTT,NA,TRBV2,NA,TRBJ2-3
CASSVTFGGDTQYF,NA,once,TRBV9,NA,TRBJ2-3
CASSYSGLSNQPQHF,TGTGCCAGCAGTTACTCAGGACTCAGCAATCAGCCCCAGCATTTT,NA,TRBV6-2/TRBV6-3,NA,TRBJ1-5
CASSFLSNTEAFF,TGTGCCAGCAGCTTCCTGAGTAACACTGAAGCTTTCTTT,NA,TRBV11-2,NA,TRBJ1-1
CASSDLGGGFIGPLHF,TGTGCCAGCAGTGATCTCGGAGGGGGCTTTATCGGACCCCTCCACTTT,NA,TRBV6-1,TRBD1,TRBJ1-6
CASSLGLQGEQYF,TGTGCCAGCAGTTTGGGACTTCAAGGGGAGCAGTACTTC,few,TRBV2,NA,TRBJ2-7
CASSRATGGIQYF,TGCGCCAGCAGCAGAGCGACAGGGGGAATTCAGTACTTC,NA,TRBV5-1,TRBD1,TRBJ2-4
CASSHPGRGHEQYF,TGTGCCAGCAGCCATCCAGGCAGGGGGCACGAGCAGTACTTC,NA,TRBV3-1/TRBV3-2,TRBD1,TRBJ2-7
CASPPGSSYEQYF,TGTGCTAGTCCCCCAGGCTCCTCCTACGAGCAGTACTTC,NA,TRBV12-5,NA,TRBJ2-7
CASSMHRDSNEQFF,TGTGCCAGCAGTATGCACCGGGACAGCAATGAGCAGTTCTTC,once,TRBV6-5,TRBD1,TRBJ2-1
CASSWTGLNQPQHF,TGTGCCAGCAGCTGGACAGGGCTCAATCAGCCCCAGCATTTT,NA,TRBV6-2/TRBV6-3,TRBD1,TRBJ1-5